Each of the 3 T cell receptor beta chains below was sequenced from the same sample in a study of blood T cell repertoires in COVID-19. The protocol was immunoSEQ multiplex PCR, while the TCRdb copy is restricted to in-frame clones and leaves out a portion. The sample consists of over 150,000 clones, around 90% of them appearing once. Sequencing was carried out using peripheral blood. The source of these receptors is a man between 18 and 35 years old with acute or convalescent COVID-19.

The gene calls are TRBV19 and TRBJ1-2; TRBD1 aligns across 7 bases. The V gene's germline CDR1 is LNHDA and CDR2 SQIVND (reference sequence). The junction had 8 bases not matched to a gene; V was cut back by 8 bases and J by 8 bases. The CDR3 extends over 12 amino acids. CDR3 sequence (DNA): TGTGCCAGTTCACGACAGGGTGAGGGCTACACCTTC. Translating gives CASSRQGEGYTF.

There are a few counts of this clone. The V gene is TRBV19, the J gene TRBJ2-1; a weak D match, TRBD1 (5 bases). From germline, CDR1 is LNHDA and CDR2 SQIVND (reference sequence). There are 14 residues in the CDR3. V was trimmed by 7 bases and J by 5 bases, leaving 15 bases between them. The CDR3 region is CASIKNLGDNEQFF. CDR3 sequence (DNA): TGTGCCAGTATCAAAAACTTAGGGGACAATGAGCAGTTCTTC.

V and J are TRBV2 and TRBJ1-6; D remains unclear. The CDR3 runs 13 residues. In germline, CDR1 is SNHLY, CDR2 FYNNEI. The V end was cut by 4 bases, the J end by 7 bases, with 8 bases between. The CDR3 nucleotides read TGTGCCAGCAGTGCTGAGGGAAATTCACCCCTCCACTTT. This sequence encodes CASSAEGNSPLHF. The whole variable domain, remainder taken from reference TRBV2 and TRBJ1-6, is EPEVTQTPSHQVTQMGQEVILRCVPISNHLYFYWYRQILGQKVEFLVSFYNNEISEKSEIFDDQFSVERPDGSNFTLKIRSTKLEDSAMYFCASSAEGNSPLHFGNGTRLTVT.